Listed here are 4 T cell receptor beta chains from one sample, sequenced in a study of shared clonotypes between healthy human individuals. CD45RO-negative, CCR7-selected cells formed the naive CD8 fraction, which excluded terminally differentiated effector memory CD45RA+ cells. TCRdb keeps only in-frame clones here, not all; method: immunoSEQ multiplex PCR. Seen here are about 610,000 clones, about 96% observed once, and the top ten hold about 0.12%. Sequencing used naive CD8+ T cells sorted from blood. These receptors were obtained from a woman aged 25 to 39 in good health.

The CDR3 region is CASSLSGNGYTF. CDR3 DNA sequence: TGTGCCAGCAGTTTATCAGGGAATGGCTACACCTTC. V is TRBV27 and J is TRBJ1-2; no clear D. Trimming removed 0 bases from V and 6 bases from J, with 5 bases in between. This CDR3 is built from 12 residues. Germline-derived CDR1 and CDR2 are MNHEY and SMNVEV (reference sequence).

This chain connects TRBV6-1 to TRBJ1-5; D remains unclear. The V and J ends lost 2 bases and 4 bases respectively, with 12 bases between them. This CDR3 contains 15 residues. Per germline, CDR1 MNHNS and CDR2 SASEGT. CDR3 sequence: CASSENSFPNQPQHF. CDR3 nucleotide sequence: TGTGCCAGCAGTGAAAACTCGTTTCCGAATCAGCCCCAGCATTTT.

V gene TRBV2 combines with J gene TRBJ1-2; D is possibly TRBD1 (6 bases). The CDR3 sequence is 14 residues long. Germline V lookup: CDR1 SNHLY, CDR2 FYNNEI. With 10 bases removed from V and 3 bases from J, the gap between germline ends came to 18 bases. In DNA, the CDR3 is TGTGCCACCCTCCGGGGGGGCGCAGACTATGGCTACACCTTC. This gives the protein CATLRGGADYGYTF.

This chain joins TRBV5-1 and TRBJ2-7; D might be TRBD2 (5 bases). V lost 1 base and J lost 0, with 17 bases in between. The CDR3 covers 17 residues. Germline values: CDR1 SGHRS, CDR2 YFSETQ. This chain's CDR3 is CASSLFAGESSSYEQYF. CDR3 sequence (DNA): TGCGCCAGCAGCTTGTTTGCGGGTGAATCTAGCTCCTACGAGCAGTACTTC.